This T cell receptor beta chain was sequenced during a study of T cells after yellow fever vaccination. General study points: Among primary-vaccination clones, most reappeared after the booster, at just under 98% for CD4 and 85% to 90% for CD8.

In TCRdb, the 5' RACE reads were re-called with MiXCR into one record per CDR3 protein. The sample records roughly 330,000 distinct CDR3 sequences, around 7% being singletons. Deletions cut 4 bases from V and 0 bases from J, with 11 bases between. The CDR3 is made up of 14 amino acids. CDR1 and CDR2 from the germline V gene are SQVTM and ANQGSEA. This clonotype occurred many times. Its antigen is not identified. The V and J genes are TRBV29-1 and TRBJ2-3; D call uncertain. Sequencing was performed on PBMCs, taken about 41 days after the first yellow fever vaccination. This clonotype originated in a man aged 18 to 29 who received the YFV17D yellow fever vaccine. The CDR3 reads CSVVSLLSTDTQYF. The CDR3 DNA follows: TGCAGCGTTGTCAGCCTCCTGAGCACAGATACGCAGTATTTT.